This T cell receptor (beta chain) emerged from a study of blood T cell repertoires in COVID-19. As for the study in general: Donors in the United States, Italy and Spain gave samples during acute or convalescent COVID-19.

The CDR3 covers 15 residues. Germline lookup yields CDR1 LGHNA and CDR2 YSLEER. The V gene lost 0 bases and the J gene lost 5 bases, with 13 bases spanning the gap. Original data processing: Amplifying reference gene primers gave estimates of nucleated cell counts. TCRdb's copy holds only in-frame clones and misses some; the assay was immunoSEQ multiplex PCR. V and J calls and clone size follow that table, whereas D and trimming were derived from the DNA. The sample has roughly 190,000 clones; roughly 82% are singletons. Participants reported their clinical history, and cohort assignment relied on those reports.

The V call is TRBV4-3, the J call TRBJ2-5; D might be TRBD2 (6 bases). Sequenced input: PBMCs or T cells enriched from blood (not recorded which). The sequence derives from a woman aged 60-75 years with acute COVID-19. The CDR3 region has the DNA TGCGCCAGCAGCCAAGAGGAGGGGAGCAAGGAGACCCAGTACTTC. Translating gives CASSQEEGSKETQYF.